This TCR beta chain was identified during a study of response to subunit inactivated influenza vaccine. TCRdb re-analysed the RT-PCR reads in MiXCR, keeping a single row per CDR3 protein. The sample has roughly 550,000 distinct CDR3 sequences, approximately 22% seen once; the top ten hold under 3.5%. The CDR3 covers 13 residues. Between the trimmed V and J ends, which lost 3 bases and 15 bases, there was a span of 17 bases. The germline V gene has CDR1 MDHEN and CDR2 SYDVKM. These sequences were also reported in another study, on T cells expressing NK-cell markers. That report notes: Making the TCR beta cDNA relied on 5'RACE template switching with UMIs. The authors derived TCR beta repertoires from sorted CD3+CD56+NKG2C+, CD3+CD56+NKG2C- and CD3+CD56-NKG2C+ T cells. Seven donors tested HCMV-seropositive and one tested seronegative among the eight sequenced. Researchers report these clonotypes also headed the CD3+CD56-NKG2C+ fraction in a few donors.

V gene TRBV28 combines with J gene TRBJ1-4; TRBD1 might be the D (6 bases). This receptor was identified in a man aged 50 to 59 who received an inactivated influenza vaccine. Sequenced here: CD4+ T cells sorted from PBMCs, sampled roughly 12 days after vaccination. The CDR3 spells CASSLQIRPGVFF. CDR3 DNA sequence: TGTGCCAGCAGTTTGCAAATACGGCCAGGGGTGTTTTTT.